This note documents a single T cell receptor beta chain sequence. This sample was taken from a study of blood T cell repertoires in COVID-19. Germline V gene sequence: CDR1 WNHNN, CDR2 SYGVQD (reference sequence). The CDR3 contains 13 residues. The V end lost 2 bases, the J end lost 4 bases, and 8 bases lay between the germline ends. Clones were read by immunoSEQ multiplex PCR, and TCRdb kept only the in-frame ones, dropping some. Here the sample spans some 410,000 clones, 70% to 90% being singletons. The chain combines TRBV10-1 with TRBJ1-2; D uncertain. The source is a woman aged 25 to 45 with acute COVID-19. Material for sequencing was PBMCs or T cells enriched from blood (not recorded which). CDR3 sequence reads: CASSEGLTYGYTF. The CDR3 DNA follows: TGCGCCAGCAGTGAGGGGCTGACCTATGGCTACACCTTC.